These 32 T cell receptor beta chains originate from one sample sequenced in a study of blood T cell repertoires in COVID-19. Profiled with immunoSEQ multiplex PCR; TCRdb holds only in-frame clones, not every one. The sample has about 76,000 clones; 80% to 90% are singletons. Sequencing was done on a sample of peripheral blood. Source of these receptors: a man in his fifties with active COVID-19.

The J gene is TRBJ1-6, the V gene TRBV27, with a tentative D call TRBD1 (5 bases). The germline CDR1 and CDR2 sequences are MNHEY and SMNVEV (reference sequence). The V and J ends lost 6 bases and 0 bases respectively, with 9 bases between them. CDR3 length: 15 residues. CDR3 sequence reads: CASSDSSSYNSPLHF. In nucleotides, the CDR3 is TGTGCCAGCAGCGACAGTAGCTCCTATAATTCACCCCTCCACTTT.

The V and J genes are TRBV5-4 and TRBJ2-2; maybe TRBD1 (5 bases). Trimming stripped 6 bases from V and 1 base from J, with 7 bases between. The CDR3 is 13 residues long. Germline CDR1 reads SGHNT; CDR2 reads YYREEE (reference sequence). This chain's CDR3 is CASNGQNTGELFF. As DNA, the CDR3 is TGTGCCAGCAACGGACAGAACACCGGGGAGCTGTTTTTT.

This chain links TRBV6-1 with TRBJ1-5, with TRBD1 matching 9 bases. Germline V CDR1 and CDR2: MNHNS, SASEGT. V shed 4 bases and J 4 bases; nucleotides not matched to a gene: 8. The CDR3 has 16 amino acids. CDR3 loop: CASSGDRAGWNQPQHF. CDR3 DNA: TGTGCCAGCAGTGGGGACAGGGCCGGATGGAATCAGCCCCAGCATTTT.

The rearrangement uses TRBV9 and TRBJ2-3, with TRBD1 as a possible D gene (5 bases). This CDR3 region has 15 residues. V lost 0 bases, J lost 4 bases, and 12 bases lay in between. Germline values: CDR1 SGDLS, CDR2 YYNGEE. DNA of the CDR3: TGTGCCAGCAGCGTAGGACAGCACTCCGCAGATACGCAGTATTTT. Translation gives CASSVGQHSADTQYF.

The chain carries TRBV3-1 (or the pseudogene TRBV3-2) and TRBJ2-7; TRBD2 matches 8 bases. Trimming removed 0 bases from V and 4 bases from J; junction bases left unmatched: 11. The CDR3 is 17 amino acids. CDR1 is LGHDT, CDR2 YNNKEL, per germline (reference sequence). The CDR3 bases are TGTGCCAGCAGCCAAGAAGCCGGGACTAGGAGACAATACGAGCAGTACTTC. Encoded protein: CASSQEAGTRRQYEQYF.

This chain connects TRBV28 to TRBJ2-7, with D possibly being TRBD1 (6 bases). Trimming cost V 1 base and J 2 bases, with 12 bases left between them. Germline CDR1 MDHEN, CDR2 SYDVKM. This CDR3 comprises 15 residues. The CDR3 DNA is TGTGCCAGCAGTTTATCCCAGGGGCCCGCCTACGAGCAGTACTTC. This encodes CASSLSQGPAYEQYF.

This chain joins TRBV14 and TRBJ2-5, with a possible D match to TRBD2 (5 bases). Germline loops: CDR1 SGHDN, CDR2 FVKESK. Trimming stripped 4 bases from V and 0 bases from J, with 21 bases between. CDR3 size: 18 residues. The chain's CDR3 is CASSPRAPGFRDQETQYF. The CDR3 DNA sequence: TGTGCCAGCAGCCCGAGGGCTCCGGGCTTTAGGGACCAAGAGACCCAGTACTTC.

The rearrangement uses TRBV18 and TRBJ1-5; D call uncertain. The CDR3 has 15 residues. Trimming removed 3 bases at V and 1 base at J, with 10 bases between. Germline V CDR1 and CDR2: KGHSH, LQKENI. CDR3 in amino acids: CASSPAGLSNQPQHF. The CDR3 DNA is TGTGCCAGCTCACCGGCCGGGTTGAGCAATCAGCCCCAGCATTTT.

This clone was counted once. This chain uses TRBV5-1 with TRBJ2-7; 9 bases agree with TRBD1. The CDR3 spans 16 residues. V shed 2 bases and J 6 bases; nucleotides not matched to a gene: 12. The V gene's germline CDR1 is SGHRS and CDR2 YFSETQ. CDR3 protein: CASSFSTGGWGSEQYF. The CDR3 nucleotides read TGCGCCAGCAGCTTTAGTACAGGGGGCTGGGGTTCCGAGCAGTACTTC.

CDR3 in amino acids: CASSLVGTSGGDEQYF. Written as DNA, the CDR3 is TGTGCCAGCAGCTTAGTTGGGACTAGCGGAGGGGACGAGCAGTACTTC. This chain uses TRBV7-8 with TRBJ2-7; 11 bases align to TRBD2. J lost 5 bases, V lost 1 base, and 7 bases had no gene match. The CDR3 extends over 16 amino acids. CDR1 is SGHVS and CDR2 is FQNEAQ in the germline V gene.

The chain has TRBV6-1 and TRBJ2-7, with TRBD1 identical over 7 bases. Germline trimming cut 2 bases from V and 0 bases from J; bases unmatched to any gene: 10. Germline V lookup: CDR1 MNHNS, CDR2 SASEGT. The CDR3 runs to 17 residues. CDR3 sequence: CASSETVYRDSSYEQYF. CDR3 in DNA: TGTGCCAGCAGTGAAACGGTATACCGGGACAGCTCCTACGAGCAGTACTTC.

The chain joins TRBV29-1 to TRBJ1-1; the match to TRBD1 covers 7 bases. CDR1 and CDR2 (germline): SQVTM, ANQGSEA. The CDR3 spans 14 residues. The ends lost 1 base at V and 11 bases at J; junction bases unmatched: 13. CDR3 sequence (DNA): TGCAGCGTTGAAGTATCAGGGCAGGGGGATCGGGCTTTCTTT. Amino acid sequence: CSVEVSGQGDRAFF.

The chain joins TRBV15 to TRBJ1-2, with D maybe TRBD1 (5 bases). The CDR3 is 15 amino acids. CDR1 is LNHNV and CDR2 is YYDKDF in the germline V gene (reference sequence). Trimming cost V 2 bases and J 0 bases, with 10 bases left between them. The chain's CDR3 is CATSRTTATNYGYTF. CDR3 coding DNA: TGTGCCACCAGCAGAACGACAGCCACTAACTATGGCTACACCTTC.

This clone was seen just once. This chain uses TRBV7-6 with TRBJ1-1; 11 nucleotides agree with TRBD1. This CDR3 spans 16 amino acids. CDR1 and CDR2 from the germline V gene are SGHVS and FNYEAQ. Trimming removed 5 bases from V and 2 bases from J; junction bases left unmatched: 7. CDR3 residues: CASSPGQGAFNTEAFF. As DNA, the CDR3 is TGTGCCAGCAGCCCTGGACAGGGGGCGTTTAACACTGAAGCTTTCTTT.

By frequency in the sample, this clone is medium-sized. The chain joins TRBV9 to TRBJ2-2; TRBD1 agrees at 8 bases. This CDR3 region has 15 residues. CDR1 is SGDLS, CDR2 YYNGEE, per germline. Trimming removed 0 bases from V and 4 bases from J; junction bases left unmatched: 2. The CDR3 spells CASSVDGQGTGELFF. In DNA form, the CDR3 reads TGTGCCAGCAGCGTAGATGGACAGGGCACCGGGGAGCTGTTTTTT.

The chain is built from TRBV3-1 (or the pseudogene TRBV3-2) and TRBJ2-1; tentatively, D is TRBD1 (6 bases). The CDR3 is 11 amino acids. V lost 6 bases, J lost 6 bases, and 6 bases lay in between. Germline CDR1 and CDR2: LGHDT and YNNKEL (reference sequence). CDR3 coding DNA: TGTGCCAGCAGGGGGGCCAATGAGCAGTTCTTC. It yields the protein CASRGANEQFF.

This chain joins TRBV29-1 and TRBJ2-3, with 10 positions matching TRBD2. This CDR3 comprises 14 residues. The J segment lost 3 bases and the V segment lost 6 bases, leaving 6 bases of the junction unmatched. The germline V gene has CDR1 SQVTM and CDR2 ANQGSEA. The CDR3 coding sequence is TGCAGCGTCCCAGGAGCGGGGGGGACAGATACGCAGTATTTT. Its translation: CSVPGAGGTDTQYF.

This clone occurred a few times. The genes are TRBV28 and TRBJ1-5; D is uncertain. The germline CDR1 and CDR2 sequences are MDHEN and SYDVKM. Trimming left V 7 bases short and J 6 bases short, with 13 bases between. The CDR3 loop spans 13 amino acids. CDR3 DNA sequence: TGTGCCAGCAAGGTCCGAGGCGGTCAGCCCCAGCATTTT. Translation gives CASKVRGGQPQHF. Full variable domain (rest looked up from reference TRBV28 and TRBJ1-5): DVKVTQSSRYLVKRTGEKVFLECVQDMDHENMFWYRQDPGLGLRLIYFSYDVKMKEKGDIPEGYSVSREKKERFSLILESASTNQTSMYLCASKVRGGQPQHFGDGTRLSIL.

The rearrangement links TRBV30 to TRBJ1-1; D is possibly TRBD1 (6 bases). Germline CDR1 reads GTSNPN; CDR2 reads SVGIG (reference sequence). This CDR3 region has 16 residues. The V and J ends lost 3 bases and 5 bases respectively, with 22 bases between them. The CDR3 loop reads CAWRLPGAGTSTEAFF. The CDR3 DNA sequence: TGTGCCTGGAGATTACCTGGGGCAGGGACAAGTACTGAAGCTTTCTTT. The full variable domain, rest sourced from reference TRBV30 and TRBJ1-1, is SQTIHQWPATLVQPVGSPLSLECTVEGTSNPNLYWYRQAAGRGLQLLFYSVGIGQISSEVPQNLSASRPQDRQFILSSKKLLLSDSGFYLCAWRLPGAGTSTEAFFGQGTRLTVV.

The V call is TRBV11-2, the J call TRBJ2-7; a weak D match, TRBD2 (6 bases). V lost 5 bases, J lost 2 bases, and 16 bases lay in between. CDR3 length: 15 amino acids. Germline V gene sequence: CDR1 SGHAT, CDR2 FQNNGV. The CDR3 DNA reads as TGTGCCAGCAGCCCGGGACGGAGGGTGACCTACGAGCAGTACTTC. It specifies CASSPGRRVTYEQYF. Full variable domain (missing parts from reference TRBV11-2 and TRBJ2-7): EAGVAQSPRYKIIEKRQSVAFWCNPISGHATLYWYQQILGQGPKLLIQFQNNGVVDDSQLPKDRFSAERLKGVDSTLKIQPAKLEDSAVYLCASSPGRRVTYEQYFGPGTRLTVT.

The chain couples TRBV19 to TRBJ2-2; no definite D call. Trimming cost V 3 bases and J 6 bases, with 8 bases left between them. The CDR3 has 13 amino acids. Germline V gene lookup returns CDR1 LNHDA and CDR2 SQIVND (reference sequence). The DNA for the CDR3 is TGTGCCAGTAGTATTCCGGGTCCCGGGGAGCTGTTTTTT. This gives the protein CASSIPGPGELFF.

This chain connects TRBV19 to TRBJ2-2; 8 nucleotides align to TRBD1. The CDR3 length is 18 residues. V shed 6 bases and J 0 bases; nucleotides not matched to a gene: 12. CDR1 and CDR2 (germline): LNHDA, SQIVND (reference sequence). The DNA of the CDR3 is TGTGCCAGTAGCCTTCTCAGGGGGCGTACATCGAACACCGGGGAGCTGTTTTTT. Its translation: CASSLLRGRTSNTGELFF.

This rearrangement joins TRBV7-8 to TRBJ1-2, with D possibly TRBD1 on 6 matching bases. Trimming left V 5 bases short and J 4 bases short, with 14 bases between. Germline V gene data show CDR1 as SGHVS and CDR2 as FQNEAQ. This CDR3 spans 14 amino acids. The CDR3 bases are TGTGCCAGCAGCCTTGGAGGACAGATCTATGGCTACACCTTC. It specifies CASSLGGQIYGYTF. The full variable domain, in which reference TRBV7-8 and TRBJ1-2 provide the parts outside the CDR3, is GAGVSQSPRYKVAKRGQDVALRCDPISGHVSLFWYQQALGQGPEFLTYFQNEAQLDKSGLPSDRFFAERPEGSVSTLKIQRTQQEDSAVYLCASSLGGQIYGYTFGSGTRLTVV.

This clone occurred once. The rearrangement links TRBV24-1 to TRBJ2-1; D is undetermined. V dropped 5 bases and J dropped 3 bases, with 16 bases sitting between them. The CDR3 is made up of 16 amino acids. CDR1 is KGHDR, CDR2 SFDVKD, per germline. CDR3 nucleotides: TGTGCCACCAGTGCCCCGGCAGGTTATTTCTACAATGAGCAGTTCTTC. The encoded protein is CATSAPAGYFYNEQFF.

Regarding this clone: A read error may account for a junction end that differs from germline. The rearrangement links TRBV12-3 or TRBV12-4 to TRBJ2-7; D may be TRBD1 (6 bases). CDR3 size: 12 residues. This CDR3 reads CASSIIRDKAFF. For the CDR3, the DNA is TGTGCCAGCAGTATTATCCGGGACAAGGCCTTTTTC.

The J gene is TRBJ2-7, the V gene TRBV3-1 (or the pseudogene TRBV3-2); D may be TRBD1 (6 bases). CDR3 length: 14 residues. In germline, CDR1 is LGHDT, CDR2 YNNKEL (reference sequence). Trimming removed 4 bases at V and 0 bases at J, with 10 bases between. For the CDR3, the DNA is TGTGCCAGCAGCCGACAGGTTAGCTCCTACGAGCAGTACTTC. Translated, it gives CASSRQVSSYEQYF.

This clone was recorded only once. This rearrangement joins TRBV7-9 to TRBJ2-1, with 8 bases aligning to TRBD1. Unmatched junction bases numbered 4, after V lost 4 bases and J lost 2 bases. The V gene's germline CDR1 is SEHNR and CDR2 FQNEAQ (reference sequence). CDR3 length: 15 residues. The CDR3 DNA reads TGTGCCAGCAGCTCTTGGACAGGGCCCTACAATGAGCAGTTCTTC. Translation: CASSSWTGPYNEQFF.

This sequence joins TRBV7-2 and TRBJ1-1; D is uncertain. The CDR3 covers 12 residues. V was cut by 1 base and J by 4 bases, with 4 bases left in between. CDR1 is SGHTA and CDR2 is FQGNSA in the germline V gene. The CDR3 DNA reads as TGTGCCAGCAGCTTAGTAGTCACTGAAGCTTTCTTT. Its protein product is CASSLVVTEAFF.

The V and J genes are TRBV24-1 and TRBJ2-5; no reliable D call. CDR1 and CDR2 (germline): KGHDR, SFDVKD. V was pared by 3 bases and J by 4 bases, with 14 bases between. The CDR3 spans 15 residues. CDR3 DNA: TGTGCCACCAGTGATCGTTCCCTCCCAGGAGAGACCCAGTACTTC. Amino acids: CATSDRSLPGETQYF.

CDR3 sequence (DNA): TGTGCCAGCAGTTCTCCGGGACTAGCGGGGGGAATAGATACGCAGTATTTT. This encodes CASSSPGLAGGIDTQYF. The chain couples TRBV27 to TRBJ2-3, with 15 bases that match TRBD2. Germline-derived CDR1 and CDR2 are MNHEY and SMNVEV (reference sequence). The CDR3 covers 17 residues. Unmatched junction bases numbered 7, after V lost 4 bases and J lost 5 bases.

CDR3 residues: CASSSRDRPRNEQFF. DNA of the CDR3: TGTGCCAGTAGTTCCCGGGACAGACCCCGCAATGAGCAGTTCTTC. This rearrangement joins TRBV19 to TRBJ2-1, with 7 positions matching TRBD1. The CDR3 loop spans 15 amino acids. Trimming cost V 5 bases and J 6 bases; bases outside gene matches: 10. Germline values: CDR1 LNHDA, CDR2 SQIVND (reference sequence).

This rearrangement joins TRBV6-5 to TRBJ2-3; tentative D call: TRBD1 (5 bases). The CDR3 has 12 amino acids. Germline V gene data show CDR1 as MNHEY and CDR2 as SVGAGI. The ends were cut back, 6 bases at V and 3 bases at J, with 7 bases in the middle. This chain's CDR3 is CASSKGTDTQYF. CDR3 nucleotides: TGTGCCAGCAGCAAGGGGACAGATACGCAGTATTTT.